This is a list of T cell receptor beta chains from one sample in a study of shared clonotypes between healthy human individuals. Data came from immunoSEQ multiplex PCR; TCRdb stores just in-frame clones and leaves some out. The data hold over a million clones, with around 97% observed a single time. Sequencing was carried out using naive CD4+ T cells sorted from blood. Receptors were obtained from a man aged 25 to 45 in good health. CDR3s include the opening cysteine and the closing phenylalanine or tryptophan. The order of the fields is D gene, J gene, clone size, V gene, CDR3 protein, CDR3 DNA. A D gene is named only where the DNA matches it firmly. Some rows mark clone size as missing; the rest say once, few, many or name a class of expanded clone.

>TRBD1|TRBJ2-5|NA|TRBV18
CASSPGTGSLETQYF
TGTGCCAGCTCACCAGGGACAGGGAGTTTGGAGACCCAGTACTTC
>NA|TRBJ2-5|once|TRBV18
CASSPREWEKETQYF
TGTGCCAGCTCACCCCGGGAATGGGAAAAAGAGACCCAGTACTTC
>NA|TRBJ2-7|NA|TRBV20-1
CSGEWVGEQYF
TGCAGTGGAGAGTGGGTGGGCGAGCAGTACTTC
>NA|TRBJ1-3|NA|TRBV30
CAWTAGGAGNTIYF
TGTGCCTGGACTGCGGGGGGCGCGGGAAACACCATATATTTT
>TRBD1|TRBJ1-5|NA|TRBV19
CASSTTQGARLNQPQHF
TGTGCCAGTAGTACAACCCAGGGGGCGAGACTCAATCAGCCCCAGCATTTT
>NA|TRBJ1-4|NA|TRBV6-1
CASIEGVDEKLFF
TGTGCCAGCATTGAAGGGGTGGATGAAAAACTGTTTTTT
>NA|TRBJ2-6|NA|TRBV18
CASSLTTSVSGANVLTF
TGTGCCAGCTCACTGACTACTAGTGTCTCTGGGGCCAACGTCCTGACTTTC
>NA|TRBJ2-1|NA|TRBV30
CAWSVGGTYNEQFF
TGTGCCTGGAGTGTAGGCGGGACTTACAATGAGCAGTTCTTC
>NA|TRBJ2-6|NA|TRBV5-5
CASSSGPGGANVLTF
TGTGCCAGCAGCTCCGGGCCGGGTGGGGCCAACGTCCTGACTTTC
>TRBD1|TRBJ2-5|once|TRBV7-9
CASSTRTGLVAETQYF
TGTGCCAGCAGCACCAGGACAGGGTTGGTTGCGGAGACCCAGTACTTC
>NA|TRBJ2-2|NA|TRBV5-1
CASSLAAANTGELFF
TGCGCCAGCAGCTTGGCAGCGGCGAACACCGGGGAGCTGTTTTTT
>TRBD2|TRBJ2-7|NA|TRBV4-3
CASSQSPRAGAGEQYF
TGCGCCAGCAGCCAGTCCCCAAGGGCGGGAGCTGGCGAGCAGTACTTC
>NA|TRBJ2-5|NA|TRBV4-3
CASSQGRHEETQYF
TGCGCCAGCAGCCAAGGACGGCACGAGGAGACCCAGTACTTC
>TRBD1|TRBJ1-1|NA|TRBV10-2
CASKGQGITEAFF
TGCGCCAGCAAGGGACAGGGGATTACTGAAGCTTTCTTT
>NA|TRBJ2-5|NA|TRBV11-2
CASSLDLTGNAETQYF
TGTGCCAGCAGCTTAGACCTCACGGGGAATGCAGAGACCCAGTACTTC
>TRBD2|TRBJ2-1|NA|TRBV19
CASSPLAGRVDEQFF
TGTGCCAGTAGCCCCCTAGCGGGCCGAGTCGATGAGCAGTTCTTC
>TRBD2|TRBJ2-1|NA|TRBV5-1
CASSLAGGPGEQFF
TGCGCCAGCAGCTTAGCGGGAGGGCCGGGTGAGCAGTTCTTC
>TRBD2|TRBJ2-7|NA|TRBV7-8
CASSLGGASGLYEQYF
TGTGCCAGCAGCTTAGGCGGCGCTAGCGGGCTCTACGAGCAGTACTTC
>NA|TRBJ2-3|NA|TRBV5-4
CASSLDGPDTQYF
TGTGCCAGCAGCTTGGATGGGCCAGATACGCAGTATTTT
>NA|TRBJ2-7|NA|TRBV10-1
CASSESDGGVYEQYF
TGCGCCAGCAGTGAGTCGGATGGGGGAGTTTACGAGCAGTACTTC
>NA|TRBJ2-3|NA|TRBV28
CASRTSDTQYF
TGTGCCAGCAGGACCTCAGATACGCAGTATTTT
>NA|TRBJ2-5|NA|TRBV19
CASSITFRETQYF
TGTGCCAGTAGTATTACTTTCCGAGAGACCCAGTACTTC
>TRBD1|TRBJ1-1|NA|TRBV25-1
CASSEYRDREAFF
TGTGCCAGCAGTGAATATCGGGACAGGGAAGCTTTCTTT
>TRBD1|TRBJ2-7|NA|TRBV19
CASSDRDQQYF
TGTGCCAGTAGCGACAGGGATCAGCAGTACTTC
>NA|TRBJ2-1|NA|TRBV29-1
CSVAPRAYNEQFF
TGCAGCGTTGCCCCTCGGGCCTACAATGAGCAGTTCTTC
>TRBD2|TRBJ2-3|NA|TRBV4-3
CASSQTSGATDTQYF
TGCGCCAGCAGCCAGACTAGCGGAGCCACAGATACGCAGTATTTT
>TRBD2|TRBJ2-7|few|TRBV2
CASQGLAGLGQYF
TGTGCCAGCCAGGGACTAGCGGGCCTCGGGCAGTACTTC
>NA|TRBJ2-3|NA|TRBV10-1
CASREISPEGPEDTQYF
TGCGCCAGCAGAGAGATTTCGCCCGAGGGCCCGGAAGATACGCAGTATTTT
>TRBD2|TRBJ2-7|NA|TRBV5-1
CASSPRGRTRYEQYF
TGCGCCAGCAGCCCCCGCGGGAGGACCCGTTACGAGCAGTACTTC
>TRBD2|TRBJ2-1|NA|TRBV6-6
CASTPIAGVYNEQFF
TGTGCCAGCACACCCATAGCGGGAGTCTACAATGAGCAGTTCTTC
>NA|TRBJ2-6|NA|TRBV6-1
CASCLGASGANVLTF
TGTGCCAGCTGTTTGGGGGCTTCTGGGGCCAACGTCCTGACTTTC
>TRBD2|TRBJ2-7|NA|TRBV15
CATSRGAPTSGVYEQYF
TGTGCCACCAGCAGAGGGGCCCCGACTAGCGGGGTCTACGAGCAGTACTTC
>NA|TRBJ2-2|few|TRBV6-4
CASSGDNTGELFF
TGTGCCAGCAGTGGCGACAACACCGGGGAGCTGTTTTTT
>TRBD1|TRBJ1-4|NA|TRBV5-4
CASSSRGDRDPLTNEKLFF
TGTGCCAGCAGCTCACGAGGGGACAGGGATCCTTTAACTAATGAAAAACTGTTTTTT
>TRBD2|TRBJ2-1|NA|TRBV27
CASSPLAGRDYEQFF
TGTGCCAGCAGTCCTCTAGCGGGCCGGGACTATGAGCAGTTCTTC
>NA|TRBJ2-2|NA|TRBV5-4
CASSSPGETGELFF
TGTGCCAGCAGCTCCCCGGGGGAAACCGGGGAGCTGTTTTTT
>NA|TRBJ2-6|NA|TRBV2
CASSVVGLRAGANVLTF
TGTGCCAGCAGTGTCGTGGGGTTAAGGGCTGGGGCCAACGTCCTGACTTTC
>TRBD1|TRBJ1-1|NA|TRBV27
CASSLVGTGTEAFF
TGTGCCAGCAGTTTAGTAGGGACAGGCACTGAAGCTTTCTTT
>NA|TRBJ2-5|NA|TRBV29-1
CSVKKETQYF
TGCAGCGTGAAAAAAGAGACCCAGTACTTC
>NA|TRBJ2-3|NA|TRBV27
CASSPSGLSTDTQYF
TGTGCCAGCAGCCCGTCAGGGCTCAGCACAGATACGCAGTATTTT
>NA|TRBJ2-7|NA|TRBV14
CASSQGGVRYEQYF
TGTGCCAGCAGCCAAGGGGGAGTAAGGTACGAGCAGTACTTC
>NA|TRBJ2-7|NA|TRBV6-6
CASSIPGAQSYEQYF
TGTGCCAGCTCAATCCCGGGGGCCCAGTCTTACGAGCAGTACTTC
>TRBD1|TRBJ1-5|NA|TRBV30
CAWSTGQPLGPSNQPQHF
TGTGCCTGGAGCACGGGACAGCCTCTGGGTCCCTCCAATCAGCCCCAGCATTTT
>TRBD1|TRBJ1-5|NA|TRBV19
CASMRQGDYQPQHF
TGTGCCAGTATGAGACAGGGAGATTATCAGCCCCAGCATTTT
>TRBD2|TRBJ2-3|NA|TRBV7-9
CASSFLPPGLDTDTQYF
TGTGCCAGCAGCTTCTTGCCCCCGGGACTAGACACAGATACGCAGTATTTT
>NA|TRBJ2-5|NA|TRBV25-1
CATSTRETQYF
TGTGCCACTTCGACACGGGAGACCCAGTACTTC
>TRBD2|TRBJ2-1|NA|TRBV6-4
CASSEGGRANNEQFF
TGTGCCAGCAGTGAGGGCGGGAGGGCTAACAATGAGCAGTTCTTC
>NA|TRBJ2-4|NA|TRBV4-1
CASSQDTTYKNIQYF
TGCGCCAGCAGCCAAGACACCACCTACAAAAACATTCAGTACTTC
>NA|TRBJ2-3|NA|TRBV20-1
CSAKVGDTQYF
TGCAGTGCCAAGGTGGGGGATACGCAGTATTTT
>NA|TRBJ2-3|NA|TRBV11-3
CASSLGDTQYF
TGTGCCAGCAGCTTGGGCGATACGCAGTATTTT